The clone carrying this T cell receptor (beta chain) was picked up a small number of times. The antigen is undetermined. TCRdb used MiXCR to reprocess the reads, holding one entry per CDR3 protein. The sample carries about a million distinct CDR3 sequences, around 29% recorded once. The sample belongs to a study of T cell repertoires in cytomegalovirus infection. Per the germline V gene, CDR1 is MNHNY and CDR2 is SVGAGI (reference sequence). Trimming pared 5 bases from V and 2 bases from J, leaving 9 bases between. The CDR3 runs to 13 residues. This chain uses TRBV6-6 with TRBJ1-1; no reliable D call. The source was cultured CD8+ T cells from PBMCs, collected from culture after CMV antigen stimulation. The sequence came from a human donor in good health (CMV status not recorded). Some clones in this sample may be carry-over from other donors' samples. The chain's CDR3 is CASSGLTNTEAFF. The CDR3 DNA reads TGTGCCAGCAGTGGGCTCACTAACACTGAAGCTTTCTTT.